The subject of this entry is one T cell receptor beta chain. Its antigen remains unidentified. The germline gives CDR1 LNHDA, CDR2 SQIVND (reference sequence). Deletions cut 8 bases from V and 12 bases from J, with 7 bases between. The length of the CDR3 is 8 residues. The record originates from a study of T cell repertoires in cytomegalovirus infection. Study details: Public TCR beta signatures indicated both CMV infection and matching HLA type.

One entry per CDR3 protein, called by TCRdb with MiXCR from the reads. The sample shows around 270,000 distinct CDR3 sequences, around 8.7% of them seen only once. Points from the study as a whole: The ex vivo response was dominated by HLA-C-restricted CMV-specific TCR beta clonotypes.

V is TRBV19 and J is TRBJ1-2, with D unclear. The sequenced sample consisted of PBMCs. The TCR was taken from a human donor in good health (CMV status not recorded). Some clones in this sample may be carry-over from other donors' samples. The DNA of the CDR3 is TGTGCCAGTGGGTGGCACACCTTC. This sequence encodes CASGWHTF.